The T cell receptor beta chain described here comes from a study of cytomegalovirus exposure and HLA in healthy donors. On the study more broadly: About 85 million unique TCR sequences came from HLA-typed donors in an early release.

Findings and limits, study-wide: Cytomegalovirus-associated TCR beta chains were listed, numbering some 150. With later analysis, a missense DCLRE1C variant became linked to TCR beta V- and J-gene trimming. Accurate HLA-A and HLA-B prediction from TCR beta sequences was reported for most subjects.

This clone came up a few times. Its antigen is undetermined. Use of 60 Vbeta and 13 Jbeta primers characterized the PCR. Profiled with immunoSEQ multiplex PCR; TCRdb holds only in-frame clones, not every one. The sample includes 140,000 to 150,000 clones, approximately 79% of them seen just once. Germline lookup yields CDR1 SEHNR and CDR2 FQNEAQ (reference sequence). The CDR3 is 15 residues long. V lost 0 bases and J lost 4; bases outside the gene matches: 6. The receptor was isolated from a woman younger than 45 in good health and CMV-seronegative. V gene TRBV7-9 combines with J gene TRBJ2-7, with TRBD1 matching over 7 bases. The sequencing input was PBMCs. CDR3 DNA: TGTGCCAGCAGCTTAGCCGGGACAGTGGGTTACGAGCAGTACTTC. It specifies CASSLAGTVGYEQYF.